Detailed here is one T cell receptor (beta chain). This sample stems from a study of shared T cell receptors in the human thymus. This table comes from immunoSEQ multiplex PCR, and its TCRdb copy is limited to in-frame clones, with some not included. This repertoire shows about 380,000 clones, 95% found once; its top ten account for 0.015% to 0.02%. V gave up 6 bases and J gave up 2 bases; unmatched junction bases: 14. In germline, CDR1 is SGHDT, CDR2 YYEEEE. CDR3 length equals 18 residues. Sequencing was performed on thymocytes. This TCR was recovered from a human donor. The chain links TRBV5-6 to TRBJ2-6, with 7 bases lining up with TRBD1. In DNA form, the CDR3 reads TGTGCCAGCATATATGGGGACAGTTTATTAGCTGGGGCCAACGTCCTGACTTTC. Translated: CASIYGDSLLAGANVLTF.